The 13 T cell receptor beta chains below were found in one sample sequenced in a study of neoadjuvant nivolumab and ipilimumab in lung cancer. TCRdb keeps only in-frame clones here, not all; method: immunoSEQ multiplex PCR. The top ten clones hold roughly 18% of a sample with 25,000 to 30,000 clones, around 76% of them seen once. The source material was tumor tissue, sampled after neoadjuvant nivolumab, alone or with ipilimumab, at or shortly before surgery. All receptors come from an adult with non-small cell lung cancer.

The chain combines TRBV6-1 with TRBJ1-3, with D uncertain. The CDR3 runs 15 residues. Germline lookup yields CDR1 MNHNS and CDR2 SASEGT. V was shortened by 4 bases and J by 0 bases, with 10 bases between the two germline ends. The CDR3 reads CASSVTADSGNTIYF. In nucleotides, the CDR3 is TGTGCCAGCAGTGTGACGGCGGACTCTGGAAACACCATATATTTT.

The sample holds a few counts of this clone. V gene TRBV5-4 combines with J gene TRBJ1-2, with D uncertain. The germline gives CDR1 SGHNT, CDR2 YYREEE (reference sequence). V lost 4 bases, J lost 2 bases, and 15 bases lay in between. The CDR3 has 15 amino acids. CDR3 region: CASSLQPTGNYGYTF. The CDR3 DNA sequence: TGTGCCAGCAGCCTACAACCGACGGGAAACTATGGCTACACCTTC.

This sequence joins TRBV10-2 and TRBJ1-6; TRBD1 might be the D (6 bases). The CDR3 loop spans 14 amino acids. With 2 bases removed from V and 9 bases from J, the gap between germline ends came to 11 bases. The germline CDR1 and CDR2 sequences are WSHSY and SAAADI. The CDR3 DNA is TGCGCCAGCAGTGAGCGGCAGGGGAGTTCACCCCTCCACTTT. This encodes CASSERQGSSPLHF.

This chain uses TRBV5-6 with TRBJ2-5, with no clear D. CDR3 size: 13 residues. Trimming stripped 1 base from V and 4 bases from J, with 8 bases between. Germline CDR1 reads SGHDT; CDR2 reads YYEEEE. The CDR3 sequence: CASSLRNGETQYF. CDR3 bases: TGTGCCAGCAGCTTGAGGAATGGAGAGACCCAGTACTTC.

The rearrangement joins TRBV29-1 to TRBJ2-3; D is undetermined. Germline loops: CDR1 SQVTM, CDR2 ANQGSEA. The V end lost 5 bases, the J end lost 6 bases, and 12 bases lay between the germline ends. CDR3 size: 12 residues. CDR3 protein: CSVPWSSDTQYF. The CDR3 DNA sequence: TGCAGCGTTCCTTGGTCGTCGGATACGCAGTATTTT.

The chain carries TRBV5-1 and TRBJ1-2; 8 bases are shared with TRBD1. Germline V gene sequence: CDR1 SGHRS, CDR2 YFSETQ. The CDR3 consists of 16 residues. Germline trimming cut 4 bases from V and 7 bases from J; bases unmatched to any gene: 15. CDR3 DNA: TGCGCCAGCAGCCCGACAGGGACAGGATCCCTTTTTGGCTACACCTTC. This encodes CASSPTGTGSLFGYTF.

This clone was seen a single time. The chain is built from TRBV2 and TRBJ1-4, with D perhaps matching TRBD1 (6 bases). Trimming pared 2 bases from V and 3 bases from J, leaving 7 bases between. Germline CDR1 and CDR2: SNHLY and FYNNEI. The CDR3 covers 14 residues. CDR3 in DNA: TGTGCCAGCAGTGAACAGGGGCCTAATGAAAAACTGTTTTTT. Its translation is CASSEQGPNEKLFF.

This sequence joins TRBV5-4 and TRBJ1-2; possibly TRBD1 for D (5 bases). The germline gives CDR1 SGHNT, CDR2 YYREEE (reference sequence). The CDR3 covers 11 residues. The V end lost 4 bases, the J end lost 5 bases, and 6 bases lay between the germline ends. CDR3 DNA sequence: TGTGCCAGCAGCACAGGTTATGGCTACACCTTC. This encodes CASSTGYGYTF. The variable domain in full, with the rest retrieved from reference TRBV5-4 and TRBJ1-2, is ETGVTQSPTHLIKTRGQQVTLRCSSQSGHNTVSWYQQALGQGPQFIFQYYREEENGRGNFPPRFSGLQFPNYSSELNVNALELDDSALYLCASSTGYGYTFGSGTRLTVV.

The CDR3 region is CASSATGARQPQHF. The CDR3, as DNA: TGTGCCAGCAGTGCAACAGGGGCGAGACAGCCCCAGCATTTT. The gene calls are TRBV6-1 and TRBJ1-5; TRBD1 matches 7 bases. The CDR3 has 14 residues. The V gene's germline CDR1 is MNHNS and CDR2 SASEGT. V shed 4 bases, J shed 7 bases, and the junction held 7 bases outside the gene matches.

This chain links TRBV5-6 with TRBJ2-7; tentative D call: TRBD1 (6 bases). Germline V gene lookup returns CDR1 SGHDT and CDR2 YYEEEE. V shed 4 bases and J shed 2 bases, with 19 bases lying between them. This CDR3 has 16 residues. Written as DNA, the CDR3 is TGTGCCAGCAGCCTTTTTACCGGGACAAGTACCTACGAGCAGTACTTC. It yields the protein CASSLFTGTSTYEQYF.

This clone was detected only a few times. V is TRBV7-2 and J is TRBJ2-3, with D hard to call. V was trimmed by 1 base and J by 4 bases, leaving 6 bases between them. Germline CDR1 and CDR2: SGHTA and FQGNSA. This CDR3 comprises 13 residues. CDR3 in DNA: TGTGCCAGCAGCTTAGGAATTGCAGATACGCAGTATTTT. It yields the protein CASSLGIADTQYF.

The CDR3 loop reads CASSYLGQGRADTQYF. The CDR3 region has the DNA TGTGCCAGCAGTTATCTAGGGCAGGGTCGGGCAGATACGCAGTATTTT. The chain has TRBV5-4 and TRBJ2-3; TRBD1 might be the D (5 bases). V lost 5 bases and J lost 4, with 20 bases in between. CDR3 size: 16 residues. Germline V gene sequence: CDR1 SGHNT, CDR2 YYREEE (reference sequence).

The chain recombines TRBV30 with TRBJ1-1; 8 nucleotides line up with TRBD1. The trim removed 3 bases at V and 4 bases at J, leaving 4 bases unmatched. This CDR3 has 13 residues. Germline CDR1 is GTSNPN and CDR2 is SVGIG (reference sequence). Here the CDR3 DNA reads TGTGCCTGGAGGCCGACAGGGGTCACTGAAGCTTTCTTT. Its translation is CAWRPTGVTEAFF.